Sequencing of this T cell receptor (beta chain) was carried out in a study of CD8 T cells in Susac syndrome. Trimming removed 8 bases from V and 2 bases from J; junction bases left unmatched: 5. Germline loops: CDR1 MNHEY, CDR2 SMNVEV (reference sequence). CDR3 length: 13 residues. Random hexamers primed reverse transcription of about 0.5 to 1 ug RNA. TCRdb fed the immunoSEQ multiplex PCR reads into MiXCR, producing one record per CDR3 protein. The sample records about 210,000 distinct CDR3 sequences, roughly 96% being singletons. High-throughput TCR beta sequencing covered peripheral CD8+ and CD4+ T cells.

V and J are TRBV27 and TRBJ2-7; 8 bases align to TRBD1. The sequenced sample was CD4+ T cells from PBMCs. The source is a human donor with multiple sclerosis. The CDR3 bases are TGTGCCAGCCGGACAGGGTCGGCCTACGAGCAGTACTTC. The encoded protein is CASRTGSAYEQYF.